This is a list of T cell receptor beta chains from one sample in a study of PD-1 blockade in classical Hodgkin lymphoma. Measured with immunoSEQ multiplex PCR; TCRdb has only the in-frame clones, and not every one. Counted here are tens of thousands of clones, about nine tenths occurring once; the ten biggest clones make up around 20%. Here the sequenced sample was peripheral blood mononuclear cells (PBMCs), taken at baseline. The receptors originated from a human donor with classical Hodgkin lymphoma. Both conserved end residues are part of each CDR3. The order of the fields is D gene, clone size, V gene, J gene, CDR3 DNA, CDR3 protein. D genes are given only for firm matches. Size is stated for part of the rows, as once, few or many counts, or as a class when the clone is expanded.

d_gene: TRBD2
abundance: .
v_gene: TRBV4-3
j_gene: TRBJ2-3
CDR3nt: TGCGCCAGCAGCCCCACGGGGGGACTTCTCACAGATACGCAGTATTTT
CDR3aa: CASSPTGGLLTDTQYF

d_gene: .
abundance: .
v_gene: TRBV18
j_gene: TRBJ2-3
CDR3nt: TGTGCCAGCTCACCGGTTGGCGGCTACACAGATACGCAGTATTTT
CDR3aa: CASSPVGGYTDTQYF

d_gene: .
abundance: .
v_gene: TRBV6-6
j_gene: TRBJ2-5
CDR3nt: TGTGCCAGCAGTTACGGTGGTGAGACCCAGTACTTC
CDR3aa: CASSYGGETQYF

d_gene: TRBD1
abundance: .
v_gene: TRBV11-2
j_gene: TRBJ2-7
CDR3nt: TGTGCCAGCAGCTTCGGGACAGGGGACTACGAGCAGTACTTC
CDR3aa: CASSFGTGDYEQYF

d_gene: .
abundance: .
v_gene: TRBV5-6
j_gene: TRBJ2-7
CDR3nt: TGTGCCAGTGCTTCGGGCGTTGCCTACGAGCAGTACTTC
CDR3aa: CASASGVAYEQYF

d_gene: .
abundance: .
v_gene: TRBV10-1
j_gene: TRBJ2-1
CDR3nt: TGCGCCAGCAGCATTTGGCGGGAATCGGCGGAGCAGTTCTTC
CDR3aa: CASSIWRESAEQFF

d_gene: .
abundance: .
v_gene: TRBV6-1
j_gene: TRBJ2-7
CDR3nt: TGTGCCAGCAGTGAAACCTACCGATTATACGAGCAGTACTTC
CDR3aa: CASSETYRLYEQYF

d_gene: .
abundance: .
v_gene: TRBV2
j_gene: TRBJ1-4
CDR3nt: TGTGCCAGCGGGCAGCAGAATGAAAAACTGTTTTTT
CDR3aa: CASGQQNEKLFF

d_gene: .
abundance: .
v_gene: TRBV10-3
j_gene: TRBJ2-4
CDR3nt: TGTGCCATCAGTGAGTCGACGGACTGGGAGAACATTCAGTACTTC
CDR3aa: CAISESTDWENIQYF

d_gene: .
abundance: .
v_gene: TRBV6-4
j_gene: TRBJ2-2
CDR3nt: TGTGCCAGCAGTGACGGGAACACCGGGGAGCTGTTTTTT
CDR3aa: CASSDGNTGELFF

d_gene: .
abundance: .
v_gene: TRBV2
j_gene: TRBJ2-7
CDR3nt: TGTGCCAGCAGCGCATCGGCGCTACGCGAGCAGTACTTC
CDR3aa: CASSASALREQYF

d_gene: .
abundance: .
v_gene: TRBV7-9
j_gene: TRBJ2-1
CDR3nt: TGTGCCAGCAGCCCTACGATATGGGGTAGTAGCTCCTACAATGAGCAGTTCTTC
CDR3aa: CASSPTIWGSSSYNEQFF

d_gene: TRBD2
abundance: .
v_gene: TRBV4-3
j_gene: TRBJ2-2
CDR3nt: TGCGCCAGCAGCCAAGACTTAAGACTAGCGGAGATTAACACCGGGGAGCTGTTTTTT
CDR3aa: CASSQDLRLAEINTGELFF

d_gene: .
abundance: few
v_gene: TRBV2
j_gene: TRBJ2-1
CDR3nt: TGTGCCAGCAGTGAGGAGGGGGTCGCTTCCTCTGAGCAGTTCTTC
CDR3aa: CASSEEGVASSEQFF

d_gene: TRBD1
abundance: once
v_gene: TRBV5-1
j_gene: TRBJ2-3
CDR3nt: TGCGCCAGCAGCTTGGGGCCGGGACAGACGAATACGCAGTATTTT
CDR3aa: CASSLGPGQTNTQYF

d_gene: .
abundance: .
v_gene: TRBV11-2
j_gene: TRBJ1-1
CDR3nt: TGTGCCAGCAGCTTACATGTGGAGGCAGCTTTCTTT
CDR3aa: CASSLHVEAAFF

d_gene: .
abundance: once
v_gene: TRBV4-3
j_gene: TRBJ1-2
CDR3nt: TGCGCCAGCAGCCCAGGCAAGGGGCAGGGTGGCTACACCTTC
CDR3aa: CASSPGKGQGGYTF

d_gene: TRBD2
abundance: few
v_gene: TRBV7-9
j_gene: TRBJ2-7
CDR3nt: TGTGCCAGCACCTGGTCAGGGAGGGCCTACGAGCAGTACTTC
CDR3aa: CASTWSGRAYEQYF

d_gene: TRBD1
abundance: .
v_gene: TRBV6-5
j_gene: TRBJ1-1
CDR3nt: TGTGCCAGCAATATACAGGGGAGCACTGAAGCTTTCTTT
CDR3aa: CASNIQGSTEAFF

d_gene: .
abundance: .
v_gene: TRBV11-1
j_gene: TRBJ1-1
CDR3nt: TGTGCCAGCAGCTTATTAATCGGGGTGAACACTGAAGCTTTCTTT
CDR3aa: CASSLLIGVNTEAFF

d_gene: .
abundance: .
v_gene: TRBV6-1
j_gene: TRBJ2-3
CDR3nt: TGTGCCAGCAGTGATAAACAGAGCACAGATACGCAGTATTTT
CDR3aa: CASSDKQSTDTQYF

d_gene: .
abundance: .
v_gene: TRBV18
j_gene: TRBJ2-3
CDR3nt: TGTGCCAGCTCACCACCCATCTGGGCAGGGACCACAGATACGCAGTATTTT
CDR3aa: CASSPPIWAGTTDTQYF

d_gene: .
abundance: .
v_gene: TRBV19
j_gene: TRBJ1-2
CDR3nt: TGTGCCAGTAGTGACCTTGGCCCTAACTATGGCTACACCTTC
CDR3aa: CASSDLGPNYGYTF

d_gene: .
abundance: .
v_gene: TRBV4-1
j_gene: TRBJ1-1
CDR3nt: TGCGCCAGCAGCCAAGATTGGGGAGTGAACACTGAAGCTTTCTTT
CDR3aa: CASSQDWGVNTEAFF

d_gene: .
abundance: .
v_gene: TRBV5-6
j_gene: TRBJ2-7
CDR3nt: TGTGCCAGCAGCTTGAGGCCGGGCGAGCAGTACTTC
CDR3aa: CASSLRPGEQYF

d_gene: TRBD1
abundance: once
v_gene: TRBV6-4
j_gene: TRBJ2-7
CDR3nt: TGTGCCAGCTCTGCGGACAGGGGCCACGAGCAGTACTTC
CDR3aa: CASSADRGHEQYF

d_gene: .
abundance: once
v_gene: TRBV19
j_gene: TRBJ2-7
CDR3nt: TGTGCCAGTAGTCCCTCAGAGGCCCACGAGCAGTACTTC
CDR3aa: CASSPSEAHEQYF

d_gene: .
abundance: few
v_gene: TRBV28
j_gene: TRBJ1-5
CDR3nt: TGTGCCAGCAGTCCCCCTAGCAATCAGCCCCAGCATTTT
CDR3aa: CASSPPSNQPQHF

d_gene: .
abundance: .
v_gene: TRBV13
j_gene: TRBJ1-1
CDR3nt: TGTGCCAGCAGCTTCCCGGGACATGGAGCTTTCTTT
CDR3aa: CASSFPGHGAFF

d_gene: .
abundance: .
v_gene: TRBV4-2
j_gene: TRBJ2-7
CDR3nt: TGTGCCAGCAGCCAAGATCGCGGGGCCTCCTACGAGCAGTACTTC
CDR3aa: CASSQDRGASYEQYF

d_gene: .
abundance: .
v_gene: TRBV10-2
j_gene: TRBJ2-3
CDR3nt: TGCGCCAGCAGTGAGGCAGGGCGCACAGATACGCAGTATTTT
CDR3aa: CASSEAGRTDTQYF

d_gene: TRBD1
abundance: .
v_gene: TRBV19
j_gene: TRBJ2-2
CDR3nt: TGTGCCACCCGAGATGGGACAGGGTTCGGGACCGGGGAGCTGTTTTTT
CDR3aa: CATRDGTGFGTGELFF

d_gene: .
abundance: .
v_gene: TRBV6-5
j_gene: TRBJ1-1
CDR3nt: TGTGCCAGCAGTTCCTTAGGGGGGGGGAACACTGAAGCTTTCTTT
CDR3aa: CASSSLGGGNTEAFF

d_gene: .
abundance: .
v_gene: TRBV6-5
j_gene: TRBJ2-5
CDR3nt: TGTGCCAGCAGTTACTTGGAGACCCAGTACTTC
CDR3aa: CASSYLETQYF